One and the same sample provided the 8 T cell receptor beta chains below, sequenced in a study of CDR3 diversity in severe acne. A single record per CDR3 protein comes from TCRdb applying MiXCR to the PCR reads. The repertoire holds under 100,000 distinct CDR3 sequences, with about 52% as singletons. The sample taken for sequencing was blood. These receptor sequences come from a male donor in good health, serving as a control.

There are many counts of this clonotype. The rearrangement joins TRBV6-1 to TRBJ1-2; unclear D gene. This CDR3 is 12 amino acids long. Germline CDR1 MNHNS, CDR2 SASEGT. Between the trimmed V and J ends, which lost 4 bases and 7 bases, there was a span of 10 bases. The CDR3 DNA sequence: TGTGCCAGCAGTGGGCCAGCTCGTGGCTACACCTTC. This codes for CASSGPARGYTF.

This clonotype was seen at least ten times. The chain recombines TRBV18 with TRBJ2-7, with 9 nucleotides matching TRBD1. The V gene end was trimmed by 3 bases and the J gene end by 3 bases; junction bases not matched to a gene: 6. Germline assignment: CDR1 KGHSH and CDR2 LQKENI. This CDR3 has 15 amino acids. The CDR3 region has the DNA TGTGCCAGCTCACCGGGACAGGGATACGGCTACGAGCAGTACTTC. It translates to CASSPGQGYGYEQYF. Full variable domain (remainder filled in from reference TRBV18 and TRBJ2-7): NAGVMQNPRHLVRRRGQEARLRCSPMKGHSHVYWYRQLPEEGLKFMVYLQKENIIDESGMPKERFSAEFPKEGPSILRIQQVVRGDSAAYFCASSPGQGYGYEQYFGPGTRLTVT.

The rearrangement joins TRBV7-8 to TRBJ1-3; D call uncertain. V lost 2 bases to trimming and J lost 0 bases, with 11 bases between them. The CDR3 has 16 residues. Germline CDR1 reads SGHVS; CDR2 reads FQNEAQ. CDR3 amino acids: CASSLPPRSSGNTIYF. The CDR3 DNA reads as TGTGCCAGCAGCTTACCCCCCCGGAGCTCTGGAAACACCATATATTTT.

The chain couples TRBV5-4 to TRBJ1-2; D gene unclear. Germline values: CDR1 SGHNT, CDR2 YYREEE (reference sequence). The CDR3 consists of 12 residues. Trimming cost V 0 bases and J 8 bases, with 8 bases left between them. The DNA of the CDR3 is TGTGCCAGCAGCTTGGGTTCGGGAGGCTACACCTTC. Protein sequence: CASSLGSGGYTF. Full variable domain (missing parts from reference TRBV5-4 and TRBJ1-2): ETGVTQSPTHLIKTRGQQVTLRCSSQSGHNTVSWYQQALGQGPQFIFQYYREEENGRGNFPPRFSGLQFPNYSSELNVNALELDDSALYLCASSLGSGGYTFGSGTRLTVV.

The chain couples TRBV7-9 to TRBJ2-5; 7 nucleotides align to TRBD2. J was trimmed by 3 bases and V by 5 bases; bases with no gene match: 12. The CDR3 extends over 16 amino acids. Germline CDR1 and CDR2: SEHNR and FQNEAQ (reference sequence). Here the CDR3 reads CASSPGGLGQKETQYF. CDR3 DNA: TGTGCCAGCAGCCCTGGAGGACTAGGACAAAAAGAGACCCAGTACTTC.

In its sample, this clonotype was seen a few times. V is TRBV24-1 and J is TRBJ1-1; D call uncertain. This CDR3 spans 14 amino acids. Trimming stripped 3 bases from V and 1 base from J, with 8 bases between. Germline CDR1 is KGHDR and CDR2 is SFDVKD. The CDR3 DNA sequence: TGTGCCACCAGTGATGGGGTTGAGAACACTGAAGCTTTCTTT. Its translation: CATSDGVENTEAFF.

Only a few counts were recorded for this clonotype. The rearrangement joins TRBV9 to TRBJ1-2; D gene ambiguous. The germline V gene has CDR1 SGDLS and CDR2 YYNGEE. The CDR3 has 11 residues. V gave up 3 bases and J gave up 8 bases, with 8 bases separating them. CDR3 nucleotide sequence: TGTGCCAGCAGCGCCCTCGAGGGCTACACCTTC. Its protein is CASSALEGYTF. The entire variable domain, with the rest obtained from reference TRBV9 and TRBJ1-2, is as follows: DSGVTQTPKHLITATGQRVTLRCSPRSGDLSVYWYQQSLDQGLQFLIQYYNGEERAKGNILERFSAQQFPDLHSELNLSSLELGDSALYFCASSALEGYTFGSGTRLTVV.

This clonotype came up once. A much larger clone sits a single nucleotide away, making a read error possible. J is TRBJ1-2 and V is TRBV11-2; D is unclear. Deletions cut 6 bases from V and 12 bases from J, with 17 bases between. Germline V gene lookup returns CDR1 SGHAT and CDR2 FQNNGV. This CDR3 region has 12 residues. The CDR3 bases are TGTGCCAGCAGTCCTGGACCGGTGGGCCACACCTTC. This encodes CASSPGPVGHTF.